This entry features one T cell receptor (beta chain) sequence. PCR used 60 Vbeta primers and 13 Jbeta primers. The assay was immunoSEQ multiplex PCR, and TCRdb's table has in-frame clones only and misses some. Among 200,000 to 250,000 clones, more than 60% were seen once, and the ten largest hold 1.5% to 2%. This sample is drawn from a study of cytomegalovirus exposure and HLA in healthy donors. The V and J ends lost 4 bases and 4 bases, in that order; junction bases with no gene match: 10. The CDR3 runs to 16 residues. Germline V gene sequence: CDR1 SGHAT, CDR2 FQNNGV. Source material: PBMCs. V usage is TRBV11-2 and J usage is TRBJ2-5; TRBD2 aligns across 9 bases. The sequence derives from a woman aged 30 to 39 in good health and CMV-seronegative. The CDR3 nucleotides are TGTGCCAGCAGCTCCTCCGGGCGGGGGGGCCCAGAGACCCAGTACTTC. It translates to CASSSSGRGGPETQYF.